Listed below are T cell receptor beta chains from one sample, sequenced in a study of T cell repertoires in cytomegalovirus infection. TCRdb fed the reads into MiXCR, producing one record per CDR3 protein. The table has a few hundred thousand distinct CDR3 sequences, over 15% seen once. Sequenced: CD8+ T cells from PBMCs. The receptors shown here come from a human donor in good health (CMV status not recorded). Some clones in this sample may be carry-over from other donors' samples. The CDR3 runs from the conserved cysteine through the conserved F or W. A D gene is named only where the DNA matches it firmly.

CDR3: CASSALLAGGHNEQFF
D: TRBD2
J: TRBJ2-1
V: TRBV12-3/TRBV12-4

CDR3: CASSLAYYNEQFF
D: .
J: TRBJ2-1
V: TRBV11-2

CDR3: CASSQPGTGVSQPQHF
D: TRBD1
J: TRBJ1-5
V: TRBV28

CDR3: CSARGGGWETQYF
D: TRBD2
J: TRBJ2-5
V: TRBV20-1

CDR3: CASSDRQAGGLHEQYF
D: TRBD2
J: TRBJ2-7
V: TRBV2

CDR3: CASSSSQAGPYNEQFF
D: .
J: TRBJ2-1
V: TRBV12-3/TRBV12-4

CDR3: CASSPPGPVTQYF
D: .
J: TRBJ2-5
V: TRBV7-9

CDR3: CSADRGSQETQYF
D: TRBD1
J: TRBJ2-5
V: TRBV29-1

CDR3: CASSSVSGGIRDEQFF
D: TRBD2
J: TRBJ2-1
V: TRBV11-2

CDR3: CASSPRGHGGADTQYF
D: .
J: TRBJ2-3
V: TRBV7-6

CDR3: CASSEYFATSTDTQYF
D: .
J: TRBJ2-3
V: TRBV25-1

CDR3: CSASDGLGGETQYF
D: TRBD2
J: TRBJ2-5
V: TRBV20-1

CDR3: CASSFGTSGGEQFF
D: TRBD2
J: TRBJ2-1
V: TRBV5-4

CDR3: CASSSHLVDEQYF
D: .
J: TRBJ2-7
V: TRBV28

CDR3: CASGSSGDRVVGELFF
D: TRBD1
J: TRBJ2-2
V: TRBV12-5

CDR3: CASRKGGIRNEKLFF
D: .
J: TRBJ1-4
V: TRBV6-1

CDR3: CASGEARPLYEQYF
D: TRBD2
J: TRBJ2-7
V: TRBV7-7

CDR3: CASSAGTAYEQYF
D: .
J: TRBJ2-7
V: TRBV3-1

CDR3: CASSLDSMNEQFF
D: .
J: TRBJ2-1
V: TRBV5-1

CDR3: CASSLVHTEQYF
D: .
J: TRBJ2-7
V: TRBV5-6

CDR3: CASGWSGGSQHF
D: .
J: TRBJ1-5
V: TRBV28

CDR3: CASSFSLYREKDNEQFF
D: .
J: TRBJ2-1
V: TRBV7-7

CDR3: CASSVGTAENSPLHF
D: TRBD1
J: TRBJ1-6
V: TRBV2

CDR3: CASSFQETQETQYF
D: .
J: TRBJ2-5
V: TRBV7-9

CDR3: CASSLGRSLGYGYTF
D: .
J: TRBJ1-2
V: TRBV5-5